The 25 T cell receptor beta chains reported below all come from one sample, sequenced in a study of Tregs in tolerant kidney transplant recipients. TCRdb's table, derived via immunoSEQ multiplex PCR, lists solely in-frame clones and lacks some. The table lists 90,000 to 120,000 clones, 90% of them singletons. The specimen comprised CD4+ T cells from blood, sampled before the transplant. Receptor source: a human donor who received a combined kidney and bone marrow transplant.

The J gene is TRBJ1-4, the V gene TRBV11-2; D uncertain. With 0 bases removed from V and 8 bases from J, the gap between germline ends came to 13 bases. Germline V gene data show CDR1 as SGHAT and CDR2 as FQNNGV. This CDR3 spans 15 amino acids. The CDR3 loop reads CASSLDRGSWEKLFF. The CDR3 DNA reads as TGTGCCAGCAGCTTAGATCGAGGGAGCTGGGAAAAACTGTTTTTT.

V is TRBV4-1 and J is TRBJ1-1; D uncertain. Germline CDR1 reads MGHRA; CDR2 reads YSYEKL. The CDR3 extends over 13 amino acids. Trimming shortened V by 3 bases and J by 6 bases, and 11 bases separated the two germline ends. The CDR3 sequence: CASSHFWGAEAFF. The CDR3 DNA sequence: TGCGCCAGCAGCCACTTTTGGGGAGCTGAAGCTTTCTTT.

CDR3 in amino acids: CASTGLAYEQYF. The DNA for the CDR3 is TGTGCCAGCACGGGACTAGCCTACGAGCAGTACTTC. V gene TRBV6-5 combines with J gene TRBJ2-7; TRBD2 matches at 8 bases. V trimming: 7 bases; J trimming: 2 bases; junction bases outside the gene matches: 1. Germline V gives CDR1 MNHEY, CDR2 SVGAGI. This CDR3 spans 12 amino acids.

The V and J genes are TRBV30 and TRBJ1-2; the D gene is possibly TRBD1 (5 bases). V was cut by 1 base and J by 0 bases, with 12 bases left in between. The CDR3 sequence is 15 residues long. Germline V gene sequence: CDR1 GTSNPN, CDR2 SVGIG (reference sequence). CDR3 sequence: CAWSATREANYGYTF. As DNA, the CDR3 is TGTGCCTGGAGTGCAACCAGGGAGGCTAACTATGGCTACACCTTC. Using reference TRBV30 and TRBJ1-2 for the parts outside the CDR3, the full variable domain is SQTIHQWPATLVQPVGSPLSLECTVEGTSNPNLYWYRQAAGRGLQLLFYSVGIGQISSEVPQNLSASRPQDRQFILSSKKLLLSDSGFYLCAWSATREANYGYTFGSGTRLTVV.

The chain couples TRBV10-1 to TRBJ2-7; TRBD1 aligns across 7 bases. V lost 0 bases to trimming and J lost 5 bases; unmatched junction nucleotides: 10. The CDR3 is 16 residues long. Germline V CDR1 and CDR2: WNHNN, SYGVQD (reference sequence). The CDR3 is CASSESATGSWDEQYF. For the CDR3, the DNA is TGCGCCAGCAGTGAGTCGGCGACAGGGAGCTGGGACGAGCAGTACTTC.

The chain has TRBV15 and TRBJ1-4; possible D gene TRBD1, 5 bases. Germline lookup yields CDR1 LNHNV and CDR2 YYDKDF (reference sequence). The CDR3 has 16 amino acids. Trimming cost V 0 bases and J 3 bases, with 11 bases left between them. CDR3 in DNA: TGTGCCACCAGCAGAGATTCCGGGGGGGCTAATGAAAAACTGTTTTTT. It yields the protein CATSRDSGGANEKLFF.

This chain links TRBV5-1 with TRBJ2-3; 10 bases map to TRBD2. The CDR3 is 17 residues long. Trimming took 0 bases from V and 0 from J; bases not matched to a gene: 4. The germline V gene has CDR1 SGHRS and CDR2 YFSETQ. CDR3: CASSLERGGPSTDTQYF. The DNA for the CDR3 is TGCGCCAGCAGCTTGGAGCGGGGGGGCCCTAGCACAGATACGCAGTATTTT.

The chain uses TRBV9 and TRBJ2-1; D remains unclear. The CDR3 loop spans 13 amino acids. V dropped 7 bases and J dropped 0 bases, with 8 bases sitting between them. Germline assignment: CDR1 SGDLS and CDR2 YYNGEE. The CDR3 is CASAKSSYNEQFF. For the CDR3, the DNA is TGTGCCAGCGCGAAGAGCTCCTACAATGAGCAGTTCTTC.

In this sample, this clone turned up once. The gene calls are TRBV9 and TRBJ2-5; 7 bases align to TRBD2. Germline CDR1 and CDR2: SGDLS and YYNGEE. There are 15 residues in the CDR3. With V trimmed by 3 bases and J by 1 base, 6 bases remained unmatched. The CDR3 loop is CASSAGTTSQETQYF. The CDR3 DNA reads TGTGCCAGCAGCGCCGGGACTACCTCCCAAGAGACCCAGTACTTC.

The chain employs TRBV11-2 and TRBJ2-2; D unclear. CDR1 and CDR2 from the germline V gene are SGHAT and FQNNGV. Between the trimmed V and J ends, which lost 7 bases and 0 bases, there was a span of 6 bases. CDR3 length: 13 residues. CDR3 bases: TGTGCCAGCACCACAGCGAACACCGGGGAGCTGTTTTTT. This gives the protein CASTTANTGELFF.

This chain links TRBV6-6 with TRBJ1-2; 10 bases match TRBD1. Germline CDR1 and CDR2: MNHNY and SVGAGI (reference sequence). After removal of 10 bases from V and 8 bases from J, the junction contained 10 bases not matched to a gene. This CDR3 has 13 residues. CDR3: CATGGTGVGGYTF. The CDR3 nucleotides read TGTGCCACCGGGGGGACAGGGGTAGGGGGCTACACCTTC.

This clone was seen once. The chain links TRBV10-1 to TRBJ2-3; D uncertain. The length of the CDR3 is 13 residues. Germline CDR1 and CDR2: WNHNN and SYGVQD (reference sequence). V was pared by 4 bases and J by 2 bases, with 7 bases between. CDR3 in amino acids: CASSVSLTDTQYF. The CDR3 DNA reads as TGCGCCAGCAGTGTTAGCCTCACAGATACGCAGTATTTT.

This chain links TRBV11-3 with TRBJ2-2; D gene uncertain. The length of the CDR3 is 14 residues. CDR1 is SGHNT, CDR2 YENEEA, per germline. The ends were cut back, 1 base at V and 3 bases at J, with 6 bases in the middle. This chain's CDR3 is CASSLGGYTGELFF. CDR3 nucleotide sequence: TGTGCCAGCAGCTTAGGCGGTTACACCGGGGAGCTGTTTTTT. Together with reference TRBV11-3 and TRBJ2-2, the CDR3 gives the full variable domain: EAGVVQSPRYKIIEKKQPVAFWCNPISGHNTLYWYLQNLGQGPELLIRYENEEAVDDSQLPKDRFSAERLKGVDSTLKIQPAELGDSAVYLCASSLGGYTGELFFGEGSRLTVL.

This clone was counted a few times. The J gene is TRBJ1-2, the V gene TRBV7-2; D is unclear. The V end lost 5 bases, the J end lost 1 base, and 11 bases lay between the germline ends. Germline V lookup: CDR1 SGHTA, CDR2 FQGNSA. This CDR3 is 14 amino acids long. The CDR3 loop reads CASSPEAVNYGYTF. The CDR3 nucleotides read TGTGCCAGCAGCCCCGAGGCGGTTAACTATGGCTACACCTTC.

CDR3 coding DNA: TGTGCCAGCAGTTACTCCCCCCAACTAGAAGATACGCAGTATTTT. Translated, it gives CASSYSPQLEDTQYF. J is TRBJ2-3 and V is TRBV6-5; D is possibly TRBD2 (5 bases). This CDR3 spans 15 amino acids. Germline CDR1 and CDR2: MNHEY and SVGAGI. Trimming took off 0 bases at V and 5 bases at J, with 12 bases between the two ends.

This clone came up once. The chain joins TRBV7-2 to TRBJ1-5; perhaps TRBD1 as D (5 bases). Germline CDR1 and CDR2: SGHTA and FQGNSA. V was pared by 7 bases and J by 0 bases, with 16 bases between. The CDR3 runs 16 residues. CDR3 region: CASTALNRGSNQPQHF. Here the CDR3 DNA reads TGTGCCAGCACCGCGCTTAATAGGGGTAGCAATCAGCCCCAGCATTTT.

V and J are TRBV25-1 and TRBJ2-5; possibly TRBD2 for D (6 bases). The CDR3 totals 16 residues. Germline lookup yields CDR1 MGHDK and CDR2 SYGVNS. The V end lost 2 bases, the J end lost 1 base, and 14 bases lay between the germline ends. The CDR3 loop reads CASSERRLGLQETQYF. Written as DNA, the CDR3 is TGTGCCAGCAGTGAACGTCGACTAGGCCTCCAAGAGACCCAGTACTTC.

This clone was detected a few times. The chain couples TRBV28 to TRBJ2-7; TRBD2 agrees at 7 bases. This CDR3 spans 13 amino acids. Germline CDR1 and CDR2: MDHEN and SYDVKM. Germline trimming cut 6 bases from V and 3 bases from J; bases unmatched to any gene: 5. The CDR3 DNA sequence: TGTGCCAGCAGGCGACTAGCCAACTACGAGCAGTACTTC. Residues: CASRRLANYEQYF.

The chain recombines TRBV2 with TRBJ2-7; the D gene is possibly TRBD2 (5 bases). CDR1 and CDR2 from the germline V gene are SNHLY and FYNNEI. The CDR3 loop spans 11 amino acids. V was pared by 4 bases and J by 5 bases, with 6 bases between. The CDR3 spells CASSVTNEQYF. As DNA, the CDR3 is TGTGCCAGCAGTGTGACTAACGAGCAGTACTTC.

V usage is TRBV7-2 and J usage is TRBJ2-1; 11 bases align to TRBD2. The germline V gene has CDR1 SGHTA and CDR2 FQGNSA. The CDR3 length is 16 residues. The V segment lost 4 bases and the J segment 6 bases; nucleotides outside the gene matches: 8. The CDR3 reads CASSSHSGGARNEQFF. The CDR3 DNA sequence: TGTGCCAGCAGCTCCCATAGCGGGGGGGCCCGCAATGAGCAGTTCTTC.

The V and J genes are TRBV7-2 and TRBJ1-6; D remains ambiguous. V was clipped by 3 bases and J by 9 bases, with 6 bases between them. Germline CDR1 and CDR2: SGHTA and FQGNSA. CDR3 size: 12 residues. The CDR3 loop is CASSFPGSPLHF. The DNA of the CDR3 is TGTGCCAGCAGCTTTCCGGGTTCACCCCTCCACTTT.

The V and J genes are TRBV10-3 and TRBJ2-1, with 7 positions matching TRBD2. Germline V CDR1 and CDR2: ENHRY, SYGVKD. The CDR3 extends over 14 amino acids. J lost 9 bases, V lost 10 bases, and 15 bases had no gene match. Here the CDR3 reads CATTGAGLVIEQFF. DNA of the CDR3: TGTGCCACCACCGGGGCTGGACTAGTCATTGAGCAGTTCTTC.

The chain couples TRBV18 to TRBJ2-2; TRBD1 might be the D (6 bases). The CDR3 runs 16 residues. Germline V lookup: CDR1 KGHSH, CDR2 LQKENI. Trimming removed 3 bases from V and 4 bases from J, with 15 bases in between. This CDR3 is CASSPLQAGATGELFF. Here the CDR3 DNA reads TGTGCCAGCTCACCCCTCCAGGCAGGGGCCACCGGGGAGCTGTTTTTT.

This chain links TRBV19 with TRBJ2-5, with 8 nucleotides matching TRBD2. V shed 6 bases and J 5 bases; nucleotides not matched to a gene: 11. The CDR3 runs to 15 residues. CDR1 LNHDA and CDR2 SQIVND come from the germline V gene (reference sequence). The DNA for the CDR3 is TGTGCCAGTAGAAAAAACGGGGGGGCCACGGAGACCCAGTACTTC. As protein: CASRKNGGATETQYF.

J is TRBJ2-6 and V is TRBV7-2, with TRBD2 as a possible D gene (7 bases). This CDR3 region has 16 residues. V lost 3 bases, J lost 4 bases, and 13 bases lay in between. Germline CDR1 is SGHTA and CDR2 is FQGNSA. Here the CDR3 DNA reads TGTGCCAGCAGCTTCGGGGGGCCGGGCGGGGCCAACGTCCTGACTTTC. Its translation: CASSFGGPGGANVLTF.